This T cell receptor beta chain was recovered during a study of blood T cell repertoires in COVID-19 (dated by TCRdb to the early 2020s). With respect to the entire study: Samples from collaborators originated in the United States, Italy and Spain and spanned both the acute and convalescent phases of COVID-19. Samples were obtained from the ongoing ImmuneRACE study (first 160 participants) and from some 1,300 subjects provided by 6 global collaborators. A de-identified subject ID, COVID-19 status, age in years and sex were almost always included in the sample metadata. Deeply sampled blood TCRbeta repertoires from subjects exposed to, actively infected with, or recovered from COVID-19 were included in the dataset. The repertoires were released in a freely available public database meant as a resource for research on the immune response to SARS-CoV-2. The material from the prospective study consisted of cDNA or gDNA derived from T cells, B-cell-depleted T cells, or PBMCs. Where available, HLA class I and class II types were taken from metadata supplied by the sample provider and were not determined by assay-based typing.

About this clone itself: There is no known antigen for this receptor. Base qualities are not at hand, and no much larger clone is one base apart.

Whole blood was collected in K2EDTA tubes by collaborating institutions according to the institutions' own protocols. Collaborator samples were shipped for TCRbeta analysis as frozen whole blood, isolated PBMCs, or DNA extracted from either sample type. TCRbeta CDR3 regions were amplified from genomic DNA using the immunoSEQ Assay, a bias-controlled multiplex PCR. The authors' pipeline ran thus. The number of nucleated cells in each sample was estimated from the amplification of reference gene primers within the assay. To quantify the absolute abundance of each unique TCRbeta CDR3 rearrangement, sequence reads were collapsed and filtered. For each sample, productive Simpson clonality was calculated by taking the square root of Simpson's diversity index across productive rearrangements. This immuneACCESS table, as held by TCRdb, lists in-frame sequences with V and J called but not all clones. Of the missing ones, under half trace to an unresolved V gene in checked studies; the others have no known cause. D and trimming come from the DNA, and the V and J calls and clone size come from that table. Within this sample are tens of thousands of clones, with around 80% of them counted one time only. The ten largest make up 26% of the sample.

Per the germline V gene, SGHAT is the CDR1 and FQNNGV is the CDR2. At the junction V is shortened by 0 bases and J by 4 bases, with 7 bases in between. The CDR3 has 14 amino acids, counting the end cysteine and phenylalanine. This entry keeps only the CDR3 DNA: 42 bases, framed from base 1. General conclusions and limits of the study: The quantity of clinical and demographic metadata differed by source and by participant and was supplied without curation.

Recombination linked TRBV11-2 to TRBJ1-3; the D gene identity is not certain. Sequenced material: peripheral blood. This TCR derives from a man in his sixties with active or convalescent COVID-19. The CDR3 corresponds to CASSLDLPGNTIYF. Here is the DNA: TGTGCCAGCAGCTTAGATCTCCCCGGAAACACCATATATTTT.